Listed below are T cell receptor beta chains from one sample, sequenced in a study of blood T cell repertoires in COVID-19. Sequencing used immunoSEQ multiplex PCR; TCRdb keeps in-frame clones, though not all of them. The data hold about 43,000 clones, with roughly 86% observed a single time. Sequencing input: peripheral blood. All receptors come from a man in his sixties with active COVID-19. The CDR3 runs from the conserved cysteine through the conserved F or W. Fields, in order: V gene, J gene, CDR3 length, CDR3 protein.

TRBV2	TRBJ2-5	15	CASRGSGGAQETQYF
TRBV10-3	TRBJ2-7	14	CAIGGTSGTYEQYF
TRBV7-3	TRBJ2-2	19	CASSPDRGLKSGNTGELFF
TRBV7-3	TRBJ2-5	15	CASSLTGDRGQTQYF
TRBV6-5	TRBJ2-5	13	CASRTSGEETQYF
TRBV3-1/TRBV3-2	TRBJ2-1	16	CASSLGTGGVTGEQFF
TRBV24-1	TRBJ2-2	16	CATSDRSGRHTGELFF
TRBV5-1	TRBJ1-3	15	CASSPSYRGGNTIYF
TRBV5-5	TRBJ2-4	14	CASSSTGDGDIQYF
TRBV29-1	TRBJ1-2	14	CSVDSPGQTYGYTF
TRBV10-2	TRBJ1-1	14	CASSESGTGFEAFF
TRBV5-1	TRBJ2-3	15	CASSLEQVPTDTQYF
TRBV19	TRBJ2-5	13	CASSMEGVETQYF
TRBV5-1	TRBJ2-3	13	CASSFGGQDTQYF
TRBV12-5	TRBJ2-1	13	CASGFSSYNEQFF
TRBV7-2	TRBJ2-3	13	CASSLGPVDTQYF
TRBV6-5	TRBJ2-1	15	CASSSGRGNYNEQFF
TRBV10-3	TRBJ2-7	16	CASAGTSGRRPHEQYF
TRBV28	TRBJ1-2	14	CASSPRGANYGYTF
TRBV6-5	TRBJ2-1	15	CASSYATSSYNEQFF
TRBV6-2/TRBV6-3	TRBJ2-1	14	CASSRLADNNEQFF
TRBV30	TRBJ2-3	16	CAWRSQGADRLDTQYF
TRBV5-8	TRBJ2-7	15	CASSLGGQGSYEQYF
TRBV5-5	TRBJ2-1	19	CASSLAVLAGVSSLNEQFF
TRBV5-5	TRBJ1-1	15	CASSPRTGRDTEAFF
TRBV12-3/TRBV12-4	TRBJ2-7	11	CASRRVHEQYF
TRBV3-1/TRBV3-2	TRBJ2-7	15	CASSLTSGRAYEQYF
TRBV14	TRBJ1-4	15	CASNSGGAVGEKLFF
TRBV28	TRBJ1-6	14	CASSPGTGESPLHF
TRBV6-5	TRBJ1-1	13	CASSPGQNTEAFF
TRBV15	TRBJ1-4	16	CATRHPGTGISGLLFF